This passage covers 20 T cell receptor beta chains from one sample sequenced in a study of shared T cell receptors in the human thymus. Clones were sequenced by immunoSEQ multiplex PCR, and TCRdb holds only the in-frame ones, with some missing. The sample lists about 660,000 clones, around 87% occurring once. These same records also appear under a second study, on human thymus T cells.

The material sequenced was thymocytes. The receptors shown here come from a boy in the first two years of life with a congenital heart defect.

This chain connects TRBV6-5 to TRBJ2-7, with a possible D match to TRBD1 (6 bases). The CDR3 is 14 residues long. Germline V CDR1 and CDR2: MNHEY, SVGAGI. V was cut by 8 bases and J by 3 bases, with 17 bases left in between. CDR3 loop: CASGEQGTRYEQYF. In DNA, the CDR3 is TGTGCCAGCGGGGAACAGGGAACTCGCTACGAGCAGTACTTC.

This chain uses TRBV19 with TRBJ2-3; TRBD2 matches at 11 bases. This CDR3 region has 20 residues. The germline gives CDR1 LNHDA, CDR2 SQIVND (reference sequence). V lost 1 base and J lost 0; bases outside the gene matches: 12. CDR3 DNA sequence: TGTGCCAGTAGTATAGTAGCTAGCGGGAGGCGAACAGGTAGCACAGATACGCAGTATTTT. Amino acids: CASSIVASGRRTGSTDTQYF. Full variable domain (rest looked up from reference TRBV19 and TRBJ2-3): DGGITQSPKYLFRKEGQNVTLSCEQNLNHDAMYWYRQDPGQGLRLIYYSQIVNDFQKGDIAEGYSVSREKKESFPLTVTSAQKNPTAFYLCASSIVASGRRTGSTDTQYFGPGTRLTVL.

The chain employs TRBV14 and TRBJ1-1; 8 bases map to TRBD1. Losses at the gene ends were 2 bases for V and 6 bases for J; bases not matched to a gene: 5. The V gene's germline CDR1 is SGHDN and CDR2 FVKESK. The CDR3 runs 14 residues. Here the CDR3 reads CASSQQGAIAEAFF. In DNA, the CDR3 is TGTGCCAGCAGCCAACAGGGGGCTATCGCTGAAGCTTTCTTT.

V is TRBV11-2 and J is TRBJ2-7; tentative D call: TRBD2 (6 bases). The CDR3 totals 19 residues. CDR1 is SGHAT, CDR2 FQNNGV, per germline. V was trimmed by 0 bases and J by 3 bases, leaving 24 bases between them. The CDR3 spells CASSLDRVGGKGFRYEQYF. The DNA for the CDR3 is TGTGCCAGCAGCTTAGATCGGGTTGGCGGGAAGGGGTTTCGCTACGAGCAGTACTTC.

Comments on this clone: At one end, the junction sequence differs from germline, possibly due to a read error. The sample has other DNA sequences that encode this CDR3 too. V and J are TRBV28 and TRBJ1-6; D call uncertain. The CDR3 runs 16 residues. Germline V CDR1 and CDR2: MDHEN, SYDVKM. The CDR3 DNA reads TGTGCCAGCAGCTCCAATCAAAGGCGGGATAATTCCCCCCTCCACTTT. The encoded protein is CASSSNQRRDNSPLHF.

The rearrangement joins TRBV4-3 to TRBJ2-7, with 7 bases fitting TRBD2. The germline V gene has CDR1 LGHNA and CDR2 YSLEER. V lost 2 bases and J lost 1; bases outside the gene matches: 11. The CDR3 runs to 17 residues. The CDR3 loop reads CASSQHPSTSVSYEQYF. Here the CDR3 DNA reads TGCGCCAGCAGCCAACACCCGTCAACTAGCGTTTCCTACGAGCAGTACTTC.

V gene TRBV7-9 combines with J gene TRBJ2-1, with 8 nucleotides matching TRBD2. The germline V gene has CDR1 SEHNR and CDR2 FQNEAQ (reference sequence). This CDR3 spans 17 amino acids. Trimming at V came to 1 base and at J to 5 bases, leaving 10 bases not matched to a gene. The DNA of the CDR3 is TGTGCCAGCAGCTTAGATTACGTAGGAGCGGGGGACAATGAGCAGTTCTTC. This encodes CASSLDYVGAGDNEQFF.

This clone showed up just once. This chain links TRBV30 with TRBJ2-3, with TRBD2 matching over 7 bases. Germline values: CDR1 GTSNPN, CDR2 SVGIG (reference sequence). The V segment lost 5 bases and the J segment 4 bases; nucleotides outside the gene matches: 9. The CDR3 covers 14 residues. CDR3 protein: CAWDRDYTSDTQYF. The CDR3 nucleotides are TGTGCCTGGGACCGGGACTACACTTCAGATACGCAGTATTTT.

The V call is TRBV19, the J call TRBJ2-3; tentatively, D is TRBD2 (6 bases). Germline loops: CDR1 LNHDA, CDR2 SQIVND (reference sequence). The CDR3 totals 20 residues. V was cut by 3 bases and J by 2 bases, with 27 bases left in between. For the CDR3, the DNA is TGTGCCAGTAGTATCGCTCTAGCGTTGGGGTGTCGGACAACCACAGATACGCAGTATTTT. Protein product: CASSIALALGCRTTTDTQYF.

The chain has TRBV18 and TRBJ1-2, with D uncertain. Germline values: CDR1 KGHSH, CDR2 LQKENI. Between the trimmed V and J ends, which lost 5 bases and 3 bases, there was a span of 10 bases. The CDR3 sequence is 13 residues long. The CDR3 sequence is CASSSGLDYGYTF. CDR3 DNA: TGTGCCAGCTCATCAGGACTGGACTATGGCTACACCTTC.

The chain combines TRBV11-3 with TRBJ2-2; possible D gene TRBD2, 5 bases. The V gene's germline CDR1 is SGHNT and CDR2 YENEEA. Trimming removed 5 bases at V and 8 bases at J, with 15 bases between. The length of the CDR3 is 14 residues. The DNA for the CDR3 is TGTGCCAGCAGCGTATATCGCGGGTCTGGGGAGCTGTTTTTT. It codes for CASSVYRGSGELFF.

V gene TRBV9 combines with J gene TRBJ2-7, with TRBD1 matching 10 bases. The CDR3 length is 15 residues. The trim removed 4 bases at V and 4 bases at J, leaving 8 bases unmatched. Germline V CDR1 and CDR2: SGDLS, YYNGEE. The CDR3 DNA reads as TGTGCCAGCAGCCCTCGAGAGGACAGGGGGTACGAGCAGTACTTC. As protein: CASSPREDRGYEQYF.

The gene calls are TRBV9 and TRBJ2-3; 8 bases fit TRBD2. The CDR3 contains 19 residues. The V gene's germline CDR1 is SGDLS and CDR2 YYNGEE. The V segment lost 0 bases and the J segment 2 bases; nucleotides outside the gene matches: 14. The CDR3 DNA sequence: TGTGCCAGCAGCGTAGCACGTCGTGGACTAGCAACCTACACAGATACGCAGTATTTT. This codes for CASSVARRGLATYTDTQYF.

V gene TRBV11-2 combines with J gene TRBJ2-7; maybe TRBD2 (5 bases). Germline-derived CDR1 and CDR2 are SGHAT and FQNNGV. This CDR3 has 16 residues. Trimming removed 5 bases from V and 2 bases from J, with 19 bases in between. In DNA form, the CDR3 reads TGTGCCAGCAGCCCCCCAGAGGGCTCAAGCGCCTACGAGCAGTACTTC. Amino acid sequence: CASSPPEGSSAYEQYF. The full variable domain, rest sourced from reference TRBV11-2 and TRBJ2-7, is EAGVAQSPRYKIIEKRQSVAFWCNPISGHATLYWYQQILGQGPKLLIQFQNNGVVDDSQLPKDRFSAERLKGVDSTLKIQPAKLEDSAVYLCASSPPEGSSAYEQYFGPGTRLTVT.

V and J are TRBV28 and TRBJ2-1; D possibly corresponds to TRBD2 (6 bases). The V gene lost 3 bases and the J gene lost 3 bases, with 15 bases spanning the gap. The germline CDR1 and CDR2 sequences are MDHEN and SYDVKM. This CDR3 is built from 16 residues. CDR3 nucleotide sequence: TGTGCCAGCAGTTTCGGCGCGGGGTTTCTCTACAATGAGCAGTTCTTC. Residues: CASSFGAGFLYNEQFF.

The CDR3, as DNA: TGTGCCAGTAGTCCCGAAAGACAGGACCTTTGTGAAAAACTGTTTTTT. This translates into CASSPERQDLCEKLFF. The J gene is TRBJ1-4, the V gene TRBV19, with a possible D match to TRBD1 (6 bases). The CDR3 length is 16 residues. V lost 5 bases and J lost 7, with 20 bases in between. Looked up from germline, CDR1 is LNHDA and CDR2 is SQIVND (reference sequence).

The chain is built from TRBV6-5 and TRBJ2-7; TRBD1 aligns across 8 bases. The V gene's germline CDR1 is MNHEY and CDR2 SVGAGI. The CDR3 is 15 residues long. V was clipped by 6 bases and J by 1 base; unmatched bases: 8. The CDR3, as DNA: TGTGCCAGCAGGGCCGACAGGGGATTGTCCTACGAGCAGTACTTC. It yields the protein CASRADRGLSYEQYF.

This clone was counted only a few times. V is TRBV10-3 and J is TRBJ2-5; 7 bases align to TRBD1. Per the germline V gene, CDR1 is ENHRY and CDR2 is SYGVKD. Trimming took 6 bases from V and 4 from J; bases not matched to a gene: 5. The CDR3 consists of 13 residues. The CDR3 here is CAIRAQGRETQYF. The CDR3 DNA follows: TGTGCCATCAGGGCACAGGGGCGAGAGACCCAGTACTTC.

The chain links TRBV5-1 to TRBJ2-5; 9 bases line up with TRBD1. The CDR3 is made up of 15 amino acids. Germline V gene lookup returns CDR1 SGHRS and CDR2 YFSETQ. V trimming: 3 bases; J trimming: 4 bases; junction bases outside the gene matches: 7. CDR3: CASSCRTGVGETQYF. CDR3 DNA sequence: TGCGCCAGCAGCTGCCGGACAGGGGTGGGAGAGACCCAGTACTTC.

The chain employs TRBV4-3 and TRBJ2-2, with a possible D match to TRBD2 (7 bases). Between the trimmed V and J ends, which lost 1 base and 5 bases, there was a span of 17 bases. This CDR3 is built from 17 residues. Germline loops: CDR1 LGHNA, CDR2 YSLEER. The CDR3: CASSQVRGGGWTGELFF. CDR3 in DNA: TGCGCCAGCAGCCAAGTCCGAGGGGGGGGGTGGACCGGGGAGCTGTTTTTT.